Listed below are T cell receptor beta chains from one sample, sequenced in a study of cytomegalovirus exposure and HLA in healthy donors. TCRdb's table, derived via immunoSEQ multiplex PCR, lists solely in-frame clones and lacks some. The profile shows 150,000 to 200,000 clones, around 85% of them singletons. Input material: PBMCs. Every receptor here comes from a man aged 30 to 45 in good health and CMV-seropositive. Each CDR3 is given with its conserved first and last residue. The D gene is left open where the match is weak. Expanded clones get a size class; other rows say once, few or many, or leave the size out.

j_call d_call clone_size v_call cdr3_nt cdr3_aa
TRBJ2-3 . . TRBV5-4 TGTGCCAGCAGCGTGGACCCCGCGGCAGATACGCAGTATTTT CASSVDPAADTQYF
TRBJ2-3 TRBD1 . TRBV2 TGTGCCGGTCGACAGGGGGGCACAGATACGCAGTATTTT CAGRQGGTDTQYF
TRBJ1-2 TRBD1 . TRBV6-6 TGTGCCATCCAGACAGGGGGTGGCTACACCTTC CAIQTGGGYTF
TRBJ2-7 TRBD2 . TRBV15 TGTGCCACCAGCAGAGATTCAGGACTAGCGGCCTTAGGGCAGTACTTC CATSRDSGLAALGQYF
TRBJ2-7 TRBD2 . TRBV10-3 TGTGCCATCTCCGGGACTAGCGAGGACGGGCAGTACTTC CAISGTSEDGQYF
TRBJ1-2 . . TRBV4-2 TGTGCCAGCAGCCCCCCTCTACTTTCGACAGATGGCTACACCTTC CASSPPLLSTDGYTF
TRBJ2-2 . . TRBV15 TGTGCCACCAGAAAACAGGGGAACACCGGGGAGCTGTTTTTT CATRKQGNTGELFF
TRBJ2-5 TRBD1 . TRBV10-3 TGTGCCATCAGTGAAGACAGGGGGGAGACCCAGTACTTC CAISEDRGETQYF
TRBJ1-4 . . TRBV19 TGTGCCAGTAGTATTGGCCCAACTAATGAAAAACTGTTTTTT CASSIGPTNEKLFF
TRBJ2-3 . . TRBV27 TGTGCCAGCAGTTTATTCTTCCAAAGATTAGCTGGAGATACGCAGTATTTT CASSLFFQRLAGDTQYF
TRBJ2-1 . . TRBV7-8 TGTGCCAGCAGCTTTCAGGGAACCTACAATGAGCAGTTCTTC CASSFQGTYNEQFF
TRBJ2-1 . . TRBV4-2 TGTGCCAGCAGCCAAGAAAATGGCGGGGGCTATTACAATGAGCAGTTCTTC CASSQENGGGYYNEQFF
TRBJ2-1 . . TRBV27 TGTGCCAGCAGTTATGCTTCGGGTTACAATGAGCAGTTCTTC CASSYASGYNEQFF
TRBJ1-3 . once TRBV7-2 TGTGCCAGCGGGCCATACTCTGGAAACACCATATATTTT CASGPYSGNTIYF
TRBJ2-1 TRBD1 . TRBV11-2 TGTGCCAGCAGCTTGAGACAGGGGGCTTCCAATGAGCAGTTCTTC CASSLRQGASNEQFF
TRBJ2-2 TRBD1 . TRBV5-4 TGTGCCAGCAGCCCAAAGGACAGGGTTGGCGGGGAGCTGTTTTTT CASSPKDRVGGELFF
TRBJ1-6 TRBD1 few TRBV13 TGTGCCAGCAGCAATCTAGGACAGGGCTTCATGCCCCTCCACTTT CASSNLGQGFMPLHF
TRBJ1-1 TRBD1 few TRBV7-9 TGTGCCAGCAGCTTAGCTCAGGGACAGGGCTCTGAAGCTTTCTTT CASSLAQGQGSEAFF
TRBJ1-2 . . TRBV27 TGTGCCAGCAGTTTACGGTCGAACTATGGCTACACCTTC CASSLRSNYGYTF
TRBJ1-5 . . TRBV7-9 TGTGCCAGCAGCTTAGGGCCCCGTACGGGGGTCTACAATCAGCCCCAGCATTTT CASSLGPRTGVYNQPQHF
TRBJ2-7 TRBD1 . TRBV10-3 TGTGCCATCAGCCGGGACAGGGAACACGAGCAGTACTTC CAISRDREHEQYF
TRBJ2-3 TRBD1 . TRBV12-5 TGTGCTAGTGGTTTGGGACAGGGGTCCACAGATACGCAGTATTTT CASGLGQGSTDTQYF
TRBJ2-5 . . TRBV13 TGTGCCAGCAGCACACTTCTGCTAGAGAACCAAGAGACCCAGTACTTC CASSTLLLENQETQYF
TRBJ2-7 . . TRBV2 TGTGCCAGCAGTGACGTTCAGGGTACCTACGAGCAGTACTTC CASSDVQGTYEQYF
TRBJ2-2 TRBD1 once TRBV6-5 TGTGCCAGCAGCCCCACAGGGGGCGGGACCGGGGAGCTGTTTTTT CASSPTGGGTGELFF
TRBJ2-3 . . TRBV15 TGTGCCACCAGCCGCGACAGAACCACAGATACGCAGTATTTT CATSRDRTTDTQYF
TRBJ2-5 TRBD1 many TRBV9 TGTGCCAGCAGCGTAGGAGGACAGGTTGTTGAGACCCAGTACTTC CASSVGGQVVETQYF
TRBJ1-4 . . TRBV7-2 TGTGCCAGCAGCGTATTGGTGAGAGAAAAACTGTTTTTT CASSVLVREKLFF
TRBJ2-1 . once TRBV19 TGTGCCAGTAGTATAGTTAGCGGCCCGTACAATGAGCAGTTCTTC CASSIVSGPYNEQFF
TRBJ2-7 TRBD1 few TRBV18 TGTGCCAGCTCACCAGGGACAGGGGACTACGAGCAGTACTTC CASSPGTGDYEQYF
TRBJ1-2 TRBD1 once TRBV7-2 TGTGCCAGCAGCCCCTTGACAGGGCTCGGATATGGCTACACCTTC CASSPLTGLGYGYTF
TRBJ1-2 TRBD1 . TRBV11-2 TGTGCCAGCAGCGTGGGACAGCTCTATGGCTACACCTTC CASSVGQLYGYTF
TRBJ1-1 TRBD1 . TRBV4-1 TGCGCCAGCAGCCTCCGGACAGGGAACACTGAAGCTTTCTTT CASSLRTGNTEAFF
TRBJ1-2 . . TRBV6-5 TGTGCCAGCAGTTCCCTAACCTCGGTTATCTATGGCTACACCTTC CASSSLTSVIYGYTF
TRBJ2-1 TRBD2 . TRBV9 TGTGCCAGCAGCGACCCGCGGGGGGGGATATACAATGAGCAGTTCTTC CASSDPRGGIYNEQFF
TRBJ1-1 TRBD1 . TRBV5-6 TGTGCCAGCAGCCCCGGGACAGCGAACACTGAAGCTTTCTTT CASSPGTANTEAFF
TRBJ2-1 TRBD1 . TRBV29-1 TGCAGCGTGACAGGGGCGGTCTACAATGAGCAGTTCTTC CSVTGAVYNEQFF
TRBJ1-1 . . TRBV5-1 TGCGCCAGCAGCGAAACAGGTGGAGGGACTGAAGCTTTCTTT CASSETGGGTEAFF
TRBJ1-1 . . TRBV9 TGTGCCAGCAGCGTAGGAGGGAAAACTGAAGCTTTCTTT CASSVGGKTEAFF
TRBJ2-7 TRBD2 . TRBV5-6 TGTGCCAGCAGCCTCGAACGGGCGGGGGGAGATTACGAGCAGTACTTC CASSLERAGGDYEQYF
TRBJ1-3 TRBD1 . TRBV7-9 TGTGCCAGCAGCTCCGACAGGGAAGGAAACACCATATATTTT CASSSDREGNTIYF
TRBJ1-6 . few TRBV2 TGTGCCAGCAGTCCGACAGGAATGAATAATTCACCCCTCCACTTT CASSPTGMNNSPLHF
TRBJ1-2 TRBD1 . TRBV15 TGTGCCACCATGGGACAGGGTTCTTCGTATGGCTACACCTTC CATMGQGSSYGYTF
TRBJ2-3 . once TRBV6-1 TGTGCCATATACGAGCAGGGTAGAACAGATACGCAGTATTTT CAIYEQGRTDTQYF